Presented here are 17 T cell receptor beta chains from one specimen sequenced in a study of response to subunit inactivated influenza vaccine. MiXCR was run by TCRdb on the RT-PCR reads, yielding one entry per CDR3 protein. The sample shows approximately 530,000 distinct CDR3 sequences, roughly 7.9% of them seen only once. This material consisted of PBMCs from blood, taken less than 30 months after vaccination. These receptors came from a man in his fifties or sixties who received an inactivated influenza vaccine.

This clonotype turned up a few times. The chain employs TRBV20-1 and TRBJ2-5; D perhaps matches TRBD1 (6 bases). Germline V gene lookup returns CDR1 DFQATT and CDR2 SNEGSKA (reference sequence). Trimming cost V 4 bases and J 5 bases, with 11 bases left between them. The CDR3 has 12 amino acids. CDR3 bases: TGCAGTGCTACAGGGGCAGGGGAGACCCAGTACTTC. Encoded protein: CSATGAGETQYF.

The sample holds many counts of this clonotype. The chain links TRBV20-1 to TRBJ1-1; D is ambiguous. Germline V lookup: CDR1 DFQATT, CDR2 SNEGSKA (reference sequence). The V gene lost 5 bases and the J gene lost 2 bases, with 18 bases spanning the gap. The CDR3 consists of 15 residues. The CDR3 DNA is TGCAGTGCTCTCTCTTATCAGGCACGAAACACTGAAGCTTTCTTT. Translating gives CSALSYQARNTEAFF.

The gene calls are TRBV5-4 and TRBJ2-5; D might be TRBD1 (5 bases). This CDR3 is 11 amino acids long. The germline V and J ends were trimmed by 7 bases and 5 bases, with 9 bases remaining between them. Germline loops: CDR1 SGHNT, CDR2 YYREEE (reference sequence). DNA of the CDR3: TGTGCCAGCCACCAGGGTGAGACCCAGTACTTC. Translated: CASHQGETQYF.

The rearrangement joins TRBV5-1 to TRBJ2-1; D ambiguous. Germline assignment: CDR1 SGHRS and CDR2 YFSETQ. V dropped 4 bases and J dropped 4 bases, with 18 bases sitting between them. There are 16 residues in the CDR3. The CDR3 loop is CASSPDPTGSYNEQFF. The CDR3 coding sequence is TGCGCCAGCAGCCCGGATCCCACGGGTTCATACAATGAGCAGTTCTTC.

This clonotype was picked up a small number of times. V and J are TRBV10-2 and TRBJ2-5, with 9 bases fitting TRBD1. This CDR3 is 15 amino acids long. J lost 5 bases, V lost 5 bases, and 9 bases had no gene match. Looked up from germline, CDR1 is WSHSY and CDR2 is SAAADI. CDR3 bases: TGCGCCAGCAGTCCTAGGACAGGGGACTGGGAGACCCAGTACTTC. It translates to CASSPRTGDWETQYF.

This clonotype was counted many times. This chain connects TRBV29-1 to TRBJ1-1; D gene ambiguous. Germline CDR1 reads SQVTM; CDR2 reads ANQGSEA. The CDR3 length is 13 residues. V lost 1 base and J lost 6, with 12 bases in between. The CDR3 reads CSVEGRQRAEAFF. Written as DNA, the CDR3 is TGCAGCGTTGAAGGGAGGCAGAGAGCTGAAGCTTTCTTT.

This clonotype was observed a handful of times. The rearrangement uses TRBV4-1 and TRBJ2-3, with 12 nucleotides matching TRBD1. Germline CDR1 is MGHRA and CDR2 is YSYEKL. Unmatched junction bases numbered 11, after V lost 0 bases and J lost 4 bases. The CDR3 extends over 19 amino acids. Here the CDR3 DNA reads TGCGCCAGCAGCCAAGAGTTTCGGGACAGGGGGCGAGCATCAGATACGCAGTATTTT. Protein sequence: CASSQEFRDRGRASDTQYF.

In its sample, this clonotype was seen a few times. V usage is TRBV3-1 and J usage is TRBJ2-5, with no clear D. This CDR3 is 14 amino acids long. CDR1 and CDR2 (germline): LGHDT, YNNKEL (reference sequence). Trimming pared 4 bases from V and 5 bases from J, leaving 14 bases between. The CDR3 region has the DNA TGTGCCAGCAGCCTAAGGCAGGCTGGGGAGACCCAGTACTTC. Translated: CASSLRQAGETQYF.

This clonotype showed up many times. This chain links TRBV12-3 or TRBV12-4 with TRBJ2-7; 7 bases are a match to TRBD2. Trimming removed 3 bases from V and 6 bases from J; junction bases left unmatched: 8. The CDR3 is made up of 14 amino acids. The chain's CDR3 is CASSFATSPSEQYF. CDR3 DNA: TGTGCCAGCAGTTTCGCGACTAGCCCCTCCGAGCAGTACTTC.

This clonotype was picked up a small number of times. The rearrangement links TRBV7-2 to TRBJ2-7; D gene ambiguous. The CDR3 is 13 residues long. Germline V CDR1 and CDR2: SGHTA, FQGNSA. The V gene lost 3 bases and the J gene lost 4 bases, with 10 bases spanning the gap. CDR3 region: CASSFVQAYEQYF. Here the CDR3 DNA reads TGTGCCAGCAGCTTCGTCCAGGCGTACGAGCAGTACTTC.

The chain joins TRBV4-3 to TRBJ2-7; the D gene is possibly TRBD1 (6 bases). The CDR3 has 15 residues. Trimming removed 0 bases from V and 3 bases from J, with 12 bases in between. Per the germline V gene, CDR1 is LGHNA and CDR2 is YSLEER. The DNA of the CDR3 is TGCGCCAGCAGCCAAGATTGGGGGCAGAACTACGAGCAGTACTTC. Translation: CASSQDWGQNYEQYF.

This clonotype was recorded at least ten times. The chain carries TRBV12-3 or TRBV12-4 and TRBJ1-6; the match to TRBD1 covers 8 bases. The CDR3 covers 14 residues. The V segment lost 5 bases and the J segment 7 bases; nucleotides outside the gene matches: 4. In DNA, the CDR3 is TGTGCCAGCAGTCAGGGGGCGCGGAATTCACCCCTCCACTTT. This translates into CASSQGARNSPLHF.

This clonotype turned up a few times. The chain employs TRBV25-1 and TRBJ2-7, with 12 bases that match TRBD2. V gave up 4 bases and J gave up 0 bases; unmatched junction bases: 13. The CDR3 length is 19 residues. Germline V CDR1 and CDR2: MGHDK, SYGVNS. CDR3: CASSARPGLAGSSSYEQYF. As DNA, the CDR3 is TGTGCCAGCAGTGCCCGGCCCGGACTAGCGGGATCGAGCTCCTACGAGCAGTACTTC.

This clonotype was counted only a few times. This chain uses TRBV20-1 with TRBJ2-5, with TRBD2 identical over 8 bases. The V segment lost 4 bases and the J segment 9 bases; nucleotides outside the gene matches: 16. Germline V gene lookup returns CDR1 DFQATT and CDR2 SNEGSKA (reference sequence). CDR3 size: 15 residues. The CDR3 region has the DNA TGCAGTGCTACAACGCGACTAGCGCCCGGCGGGGCCCAGTACTTC. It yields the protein CSATTRLAPGGAQYF.

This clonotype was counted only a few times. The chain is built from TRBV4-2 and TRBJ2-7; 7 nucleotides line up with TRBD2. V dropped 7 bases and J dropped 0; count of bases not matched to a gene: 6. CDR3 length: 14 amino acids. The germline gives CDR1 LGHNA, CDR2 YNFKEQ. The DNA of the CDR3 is TGTGCCAGCACGGCGGGAGCTAGCTCCTACGAGCAGTACTTC. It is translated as CASTAGASSYEQYF.

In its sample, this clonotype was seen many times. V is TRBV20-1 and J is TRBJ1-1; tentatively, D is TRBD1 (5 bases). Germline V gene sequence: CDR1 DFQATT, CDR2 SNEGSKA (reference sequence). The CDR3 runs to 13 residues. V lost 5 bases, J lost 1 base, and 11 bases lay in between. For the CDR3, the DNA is TGCAGTGCTTTCGGGACGGCGAACACTGAAGCTTTCTTT. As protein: CSAFGTANTEAFF.

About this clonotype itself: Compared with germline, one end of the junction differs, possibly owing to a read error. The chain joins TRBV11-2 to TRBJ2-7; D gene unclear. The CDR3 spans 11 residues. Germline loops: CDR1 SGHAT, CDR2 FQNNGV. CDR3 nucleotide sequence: TGTGCCATCAGCTCTAGAAGGGAGCAGTACTTC. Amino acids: CAISSRREQYF.